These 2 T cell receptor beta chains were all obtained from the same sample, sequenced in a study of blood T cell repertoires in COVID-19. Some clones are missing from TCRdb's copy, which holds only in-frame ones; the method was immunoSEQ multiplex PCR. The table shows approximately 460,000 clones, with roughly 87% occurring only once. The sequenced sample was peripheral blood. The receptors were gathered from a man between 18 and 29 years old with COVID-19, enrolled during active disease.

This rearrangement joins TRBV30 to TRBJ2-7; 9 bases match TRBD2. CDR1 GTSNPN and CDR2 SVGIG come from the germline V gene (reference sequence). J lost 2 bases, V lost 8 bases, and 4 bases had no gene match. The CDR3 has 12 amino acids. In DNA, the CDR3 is TGTGCCGGGACTAGCAGCACCTACGAGCAGTACTTC. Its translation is CAGTSSTYEQYF.

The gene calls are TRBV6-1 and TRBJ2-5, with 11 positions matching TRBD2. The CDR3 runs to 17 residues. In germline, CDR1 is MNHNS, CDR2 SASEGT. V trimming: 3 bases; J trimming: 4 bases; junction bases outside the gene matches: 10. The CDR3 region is CASSERVSGGARETQYF. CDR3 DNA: TGTGCCAGCAGTGAGCGGGTTAGCGGGGGGGCCCGAGAGACCCAGTACTTC.